This TCR beta chain came from a study of a mutant IDH1 vaccine in newly diagnosed glioma. Study-wide context: Vaccination was launched 4-6 weeks after radiotherapy alone, or with temozolomide cycles. Treatment recipients were approximately 62% male and 37.5% female, and their mean age was about 39 years. Patients got radiotherapy, temozolomide, or both beforehand, and most got both.

The CDR3 loop spans 16 amino acids. V lost 10 bases, J lost 6 bases, and 19 bases stayed unmatched. Per the germline V gene, CDR1 is SNHLY and CDR2 is FYNNEI. On this clone: Its antigen is not identified.

Time point specified: week 5, during vaccination. Mutant IDH1 20-mer peptide, at 300 ug, made up each vaccine dose, with topical imiquimod. The protocol was immunoSEQ multiplex PCR, while the TCRdb copy is restricted to in-frame clones and leaves out a portion. The sample includes roughly 54,000 clones, 81% of them seen just once. The chain joins TRBV2 to TRBJ1-2; 8 nucleotides align to TRBD1. Source: PBMCs, taken from a glioma patient whose treatment included an IDH1 peptide vaccine. The sequence came from a man younger than 40 with glioma. The chain's CDR3 is CANKPGTGLFSDGYTF. CDR3 coding DNA: TGTGCCAACAAGCCCGGGACAGGTCTCTTCTCCGATGGCTACACCTTC.